These T cell receptor beta chains were read from a single sample in a study of cytomegalovirus exposure and HLA in healthy donors. Libraries were prepared by immunoSEQ multiplex PCR; TCRdb keeps only in-frame clonotypes and omits some of them. The sample records 150,000 to 200,000 clones, around 80% being singletons. Sample: PBMCs. The receptors shown here come from a woman aged 40 to 49 in good health and CMV-seronegative. The CDR3 runs from the conserved cysteine through the conserved F or W. Fields, in order: D gene, V gene, J gene, clone size, CDR3 protein, CDR3 DNA. A D gene is named only where the DNA matches it firmly. The size of a clone is reported for some rows only, either as once, few or many, or as a class for expanded clones.

NA	TRBV28	TRBJ1-1	NA	CASSPLIGDEAFF	TGTGCCAGCAGTCCACTGATCGGGGATGAAGCTTTCTTT
NA	TRBV18	TRBJ2-7	once	CASSAGLVSYEQYF	TGTGCCAGCTCAGCAGGGTTGGTCTCCTACGAGCAGTACTTC
NA	TRBV4-3	TRBJ2-1	NA	CASSQRTEAVNEQFF	TGCGCCAGCAGCCAACGGACAGAGGCTGTCAATGAGCAGTTCTTC
NA	TRBV11-2	TRBJ2-7	NA	CASSFEPVTYEQYF	TGTGCCAGCAGCTTCGAACCAGTGACCTACGAGCAGTACTTC
TRBD1	TRBV28	TRBJ1-5	NA	CASGPHWGGQGNQPQHF	TGTGCCAGCGGCCCCCATTGGGGGGGACAGGGCAATCAGCCCCAGCATTTT
NA	TRBV5-4	TRBJ2-3	NA	CASSFVGENTQYF	TGTGCCAGCAGCTTCGTAGGGGAAAATACGCAGTATTTT
NA	TRBV11-2	TRBJ2-1	NA	CASSFSGEQFF	TGTGCCAGCAGCTTTTCAGGTGAGCAGTTCTTC
TRBD2	TRBV2	TRBJ2-3	NA	CASTEPRTRHTDTQYF	TGTGCCAGCACCGAGCCCAGGACTAGACACACAGATACGCAGTATTTT
NA	TRBV11-2	TRBJ2-7	NA	CASSFGTGPTYEQYF	TGTGCCAGCAGCTTTGGTACAGGGCCCACCTACGAGCAGTACTTC
TRBD2	TRBV5-6	TRBJ2-1	NA	CASRLGLAGGYGDEQFF	TGTGCCAGCCGCTTAGGGCTAGCGGGAGGTTATGGGGATGAGCAGTTCTTC
TRBD2	TRBV4-2	TRBJ2-5	NA	CASSQGTTDTSGGETQYF	TGTGCCAGCAGCCAAGGGACCACAGATACTAGCGGGGGTGAGACCCAGTACTTC
NA	TRBV9	TRBJ2-5	NA	CASSVAGLLRETQYF	TGTGCCAGCAGCGTAGCTGGACTGTTAAGGGAGACCCAGTACTTC
TRBD1	TRBV5-1	TRBJ2-5	NA	CASRLTGGRETQYF	TGCGCCAGCAGATTGACAGGGGGTCGAGAGACCCAGTACTTC
TRBD1	TRBV2	TRBJ1-1	NA	CASSQGRGWGEAFF	TGTGCCAGCAGTCAAGGCAGGGGGTGGGGTGAAGCTTTCTTT
NA	TRBV18	TRBJ1-1	NA	CASSPPRTANTEAFF	TGTGCCAGCTCACCACCCAGGACAGCGAACACTGAAGCTTTCTTT